A selection of T cell receptor beta chains follows, all from one sample in a study of cytomegalovirus exposure and HLA in healthy donors. Here immunoSEQ multiplex PCR was the method, and the copy in TCRdb shows in-frame clones only, minus some. The sample shows around 150,000 clones, 75% to 90% of them seen only once. Sequencing was done on a sample of PBMCs. These receptors all stem from a girl under 10 years old in good health and CMV-seropositive. Both conserved end residues are part of each CDR3. The D gene is left open where the match is weak. Clone size is given for some rows only: seen once, a few or many times, or a class if the clone is expanded.

DNA: TGTGCCAGCAGCGGGAATTGGGGGACTAGCGCGCCCTACGAGCAGTACTTC; CDR3: CASSGNWGTSAPYEQYF; V: TRBV28; D: TRBD2; size: NA; J: TRBJ2-7
DNA: TGTGCCAGCAGTTTCAGGGGGCTCTCGTCCTATGGCTACACCTTC; CDR3: CASSFRGLSSYGYTF; V: TRBV28; D: TRBD1; size: NA; J: TRBJ1-2
DNA: TGTGCCTGGAGTACAGGACAGGGGTATGGACAGCCCCAGCATTTT; CDR3: CAWSTGQGYGQPQHF; V: TRBV30; D: TRBD1; size: NA; J: TRBJ1-5
DNA: TGTGCCAGCAGTTTGAGCAGGGTTACTTACGAGCAGTACTTC; CDR3: CASSLSRVTYEQYF; V: TRBV27; D: NA; size: NA; J: TRBJ2-7
DNA: TGCGCCAGCAGCGTGGACATAGGGACTCGAGAGACCCAGTACTTC; CDR3: CASSVDIGTRETQYF; V: TRBV5-1; D: NA; size: NA; J: TRBJ2-5
DNA: TGTGCCTGGAGTGTAAACGATTGGAGGGAGCAGTACTTC; CDR3: CAWSVNDWREQYF; V: TRBV30; D: NA; size: NA; J: TRBJ2-7
DNA: TGCGCCAGCAGTTTTGGGAGTTCCTACGAGCAGTACTTC; CDR3: CASSFGSSYEQYF; V: TRBV5-1; D: NA; size: NA; J: TRBJ2-7
DNA: TGCGCCAGCAACCCCTCATTAGGGGATAAAAGGGGGGCTTTCTTT; CDR3: CASNPSLGDKRGAFF; V: TRBV4-1; D: NA; size: NA; J: TRBJ1-1
DNA: TGTGCCAGCAGTTCGACGGACAGGACCCTCCAAGAGACCCAGTACTTC; CDR3: CASSSTDRTLQETQYF; V: TRBV28; D: TRBD1; size: NA; J: TRBJ2-5
DNA: TGTGCCAGCAGCCCGACAGGGGCCTATGGCTACACCTTC; CDR3: CASSPTGAYGYTF; V: TRBV5-6; D: TRBD1; size: few; J: TRBJ1-2
DNA: TGTGCCAGCAGTTTATGGAGGGCTCTACAGGGGTTGGAGGCTGAAGCTTTCTTT; CDR3: CASSLWRALQGLEAEAFF; V: TRBV28; D: TRBD1; size: NA; J: TRBJ1-1
DNA: TGTGCCAGCAGTTTATCGGGGCAGGGTGGCACTGAAGCTTTCTTT; CDR3: CASSLSGQGGTEAFF; V: TRBV27; D: NA; size: NA; J: TRBJ1-1
DNA: TGTGCCAGCAGCCCGGGACTAGCGGGGTTCTACGAGCAGTACTTC; CDR3: CASSPGLAGFYEQYF; V: TRBV9; D: TRBD2; size: NA; J: TRBJ2-7
DNA: TGTGCCAGCAGCGCTATAGGGGGGGGCGAAGATACGCAGTATTTT; CDR3: CASSAIGGGEDTQYF; V: TRBV2; D: NA; size: NA; J: TRBJ2-3
DNA: TGTGCCAGCAGTCTCCTAGCGGGAGCGGGGGAGACCCAGTACTTC; CDR3: CASSLLAGAGETQYF; V: TRBV27; D: TRBD2; size: NA; J: TRBJ2-5
DNA: TGTGCCACCAGCAGCCGACTAGTCTATGAGCAGTTCTTC; CDR3: CATSSRLVYEQFF; V: TRBV15; D: NA; size: NA; J: TRBJ2-1